Below, one T cell receptor (beta chain) is given with its context. Using immunoSEQ multiplex PCR, the repertoire was profiled, and TCRdb retains in-frame clones only, with some absent. The profile shows 10,000 to 15,000 clones, 60% to 80% of them singletons. Germline CDR1 reads SGHRS; CDR2 reads YFSETQ. Trimming took 0 bases from V and 2 from J, leaving 10 bases between them. The CDR3 extends over 15 amino acids. Noted time point: after neoadjuvant nivolumab, at surgical resection. These oral cavity squamous cell carcinomas were HPV-negative and locally advanced. The data derive from a study of neoadjuvant anti-PD-1 for oral cavity cancer.

The genes are TRBV5-1 and TRBJ2-3; perhaps TRBD2 as D (5 bases). Sequenced here: PBMCs, sampled after nivolumab (anti-PD-1) treatment. The TCR sequence derives from a person between 40 and 85 years old with oral cavity squamous cell carcinoma. In nucleotides, the CDR3 is TGCGCCAGCAGCTTGGGTGGGAGCGACACAGATACGCAGTATTTT. Its protein product is CASSLGGSDTDTQYF.